What follows describes a single T cell receptor beta chain. Profiling relied on immunoSEQ multiplex PCR, and the TCRdb table lists in-frame clones only, not all of them. The table includes about 73,000 clones, about 92% detected once. These data originate in a study of technical replicates of blood from a few donors. Per the germline V gene, CDR1 is SGHRS and CDR2 is YFSETQ. The CDR3 is 14 amino acids. With 3 bases removed from V and 0 bases from J, the gap between germline ends came to 10 bases. This rearrangement joins TRBV5-1 to TRBJ2-7, with D hard to call. This TCR was recovered from a human donor in good health. Sequenced material: T cells isolated from PBMCs. The CDR3 DNA reads TGCGCCAGCAGCTCGTCGGCGGACTCCTACGAGCAGTACTTC. Protein sequence: CASSSSADSYEQYF.